Below are 7 T cell receptor beta chains sequenced from a single sample in a study of CD8+ T cells in alopecia areata (dated by TCRdb to between 2018 and 2020). Reading the label with the study, this specimen's time point is: about 25 weeks on oral tofacitinib. According to the study, the label for this sample's treatment or condition signals: oral pan-JAK inhibitor, 5-10 mg twice daily. The library was made by the immunoSEQ multiplex PCR assay. RNA was extracted from all samples and reverse transcribed into cDNA, which served as template for TCR sequencing. TCRdb obtained this table from immuneACCESS and retained in-frame rearrangements with V and J assigned. These tables miss some clones; where compared with another copy, unresolved V genes account for less than half of the shortfall, and the remainder is unexplained. Counted in this sample were around 100,000 clones; around 50% of them appeared once. The ten biggest clones cover about 12% of the sample.

The material sequenced was CD8+ T cells sorted from blood, taken at week 24, from a patient treated with tofacitinib. These receptors all come from a human donor with alopecia areata.

V is TRBV30 and J is TRBJ2-1; D gene unclear. Trimming took 5 bases from V and 9 from J, leaving 14 bases between them. The CDR3 spans 12 residues. CDR1 and CDR2 (germline): GTSNPN, SVGIG (reference sequence). CDR3 sequence reads: CAWDAPSLEQFF. The CDR3, as DNA: TGTGCCTGGGACGCCCCATCGCTTGAGCAGTTCTTC.

The chain recombines TRBV5-1 with TRBJ2-1; either TRBD1 or TRBD2 may supply D (5 bases each). The V gene lost 0 bases and the J gene lost 4 bases, with 11 bases spanning the gap. The CDR3 is made up of 15 amino acids. The germline gives CDR1 SGHRS, CDR2 YFSETQ. The CDR3 bases are TGCGCCAGCAGCTTGGCCGAGGGGATATACAATGAGCAGTTCTTC. Its protein product is CASSLAEGIYNEQFF.

This clone was detected only a few times. This specimen includes other DNA sequences encoding the same CDR3. The gene calls are TRBV30 and TRBJ1-1, with 7 bases aligning to TRBD1. This CDR3 region has 12 residues. The J segment lost 5 bases and the V segment lost 3 bases, leaving 3 bases of the junction unmatched. Germline V gene data show CDR1 as GTSNPN and CDR2 as SVGIG (reference sequence). This CDR3 is CAWSPGGTEAFF. As DNA, the CDR3 is TGTGCCTGGAGCCCAGGGGGTACTGAAGCTTTCTTT.

Regarding this clone: Other DNA sequences within the sample encode an identical CDR3. The chain uses TRBV7-9 and TRBJ2-1; no definite D call. V was pared by 4 bases and J by 6 bases, with 7 bases between. The CDR3 loop spans 12 amino acids. From germline, CDR1 is SEHNR and CDR2 FQNEAQ (reference sequence). The CDR3 bases are TGTGCCAGCAGCTCCCAGGTCAATGAGCAGTTCTTC. This encodes CASSSQVNEQFF.

This clone was found a few times. The CDR3 DNA is TGTGCCACCAGCAGTGGACAGAAGGACACCATATATTTT. Protein product: CATSSGQKDTIYF. V gene TRBV15 combines with J gene TRBJ1-3, with TRBD1 as a possible D gene (6 bases). Germline CDR1 is LNHNV and CDR2 is YYDKDF (reference sequence). Trimming took off 3 bases at V and 8 bases at J, with 11 bases between the two ends. The length of the CDR3 is 13 residues.

This chain joins TRBV27 and TRBJ2-4; TRBD1 agrees at 9 bases. V was pared by 0 bases and J by 7 bases, with 7 bases of the junction left unmatched. Germline lookup yields CDR1 MNHEY and CDR2 SMNVEV (reference sequence). The CDR3 is 16 amino acids. CDR3 in amino acids: CASSLSPGTGINIQYF. CDR3 DNA sequence: TGTGCCAGCAGTTTATCTCCCGGGACAGGGATTAACATTCAGTACTTC.

This clone appeared a single time. The chain combines TRBV13 with TRBJ1-1, with D tentatively TRBD1 (6 bases). Trimming stripped 0 bases from V and 3 bases from J, with 11 bases between. This CDR3 has 15 residues. CDR1 PRHDT and CDR2 FYEKMQ come from the germline V gene (reference sequence). In nucleotides, the CDR3 is TGTGCCAGCAGCTTAGGCGGAGAGGGGGACACTGAAGCTTTCTTT. Encoded protein: CASSLGGEGDTEAFF. Variable domain in full (rest from reference TRBV13 and TRBJ1-1): AAGVIQSPRHLIKEKRETATLKCYPIPRHDTVYWYQQGPGQDPQFLISFYEKMQSDKGSIPDRFSAQQFSDYHSELNMSSLELGDSALYFCASSLGGEGDTEAFFGQGTRLTVV.